This T cell receptor beta chain was identified in a study of blood T cell repertoires in COVID-19. Study information: Italy, Spain and the United States were the sources of the convalescent and acute COVID-19 samples. Sources were T cells, B-cell-depleted T cells, or PBMCs; the material itself was cDNA or gDNA.

Sequencing used immunoSEQ multiplex PCR; TCRdb keeps in-frame clones, though not all of them. The table includes 250,000 to 350,000 clones, 80% to 90% detected once. The CDR3 length is 15 residues. The V gene's germline CDR1 is LGHDT and CDR2 YNNKEL (reference sequence). The V segment lost 5 bases and the J segment 5 bases; nucleotides outside the gene matches: 9. This sequence was found in a woman in her thirties who had recovered from COVID-19. Sequencing used PBMCs or T cells enriched from blood (not recorded which). The V call is TRBV3-1 (or the pseudogene TRBV3-2), the J call TRBJ2-3; 8 positions agree with TRBD2. CDR3 in DNA: TGTGCCAGCAGCTCCGGGGGGGCTATGGGAGATACGCAGTATTTT. Its protein product is CASSSGGAMGDTQYF.